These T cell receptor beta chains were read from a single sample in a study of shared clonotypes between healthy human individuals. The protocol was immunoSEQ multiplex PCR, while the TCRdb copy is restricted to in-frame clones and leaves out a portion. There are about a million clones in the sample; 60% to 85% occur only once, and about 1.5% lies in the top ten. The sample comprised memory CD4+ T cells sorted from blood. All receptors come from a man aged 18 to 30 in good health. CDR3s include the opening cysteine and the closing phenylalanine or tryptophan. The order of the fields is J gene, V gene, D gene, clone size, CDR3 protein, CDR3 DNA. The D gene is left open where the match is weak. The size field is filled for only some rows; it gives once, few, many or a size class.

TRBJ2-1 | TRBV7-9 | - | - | CASSLALGVNEQFF | TGTGCCAGCAGCTTAGCGTTAGGGGTCAATGAGCAGTTCTTC
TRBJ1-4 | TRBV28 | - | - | CASIKPGPSNEKLFF | TGTGCCAGCATAAAGCCGGGACCGAGTAATGAAAAACTGTTTTTT
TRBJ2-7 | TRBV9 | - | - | CASSVRDGYEQYF | TGTGCCAGCAGCGTCCGGGACGGGTACGAGCAGTACTTC
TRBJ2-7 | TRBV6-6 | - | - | CASSYRDGPYEQYF | TGTGCCAGCAGTTACAGGGACGGCCCCTACGAGCAGTACTTC
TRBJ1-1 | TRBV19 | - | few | CASLDRMNTEAFF | TGTGCCAGTCTAGACAGGATGAACACTGAAGCTTTCTTT
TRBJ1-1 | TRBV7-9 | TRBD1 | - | CASSFSPTGGDLSEAFF | TGTGCCAGCAGCTTTAGCCCCACAGGGGGCGACTTATCTGAAGCTTTCTTT
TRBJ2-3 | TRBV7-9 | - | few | CASSPGGPTDTQYF | TGTGCCAGCAGCCCCGGGGGGCCCACTGATACGCAGTATTTT
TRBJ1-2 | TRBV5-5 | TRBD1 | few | CASSLGLTGNYGYTF | TGTGCCAGCAGCTTGGGCCTGACAGGGAACTATGGCTACACCTTC
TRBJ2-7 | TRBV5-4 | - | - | CASSPDLLSYEQYF | TGTGCCAGCAGCCCGGACCTCCTGTCCTACGAGCAGTACTTC
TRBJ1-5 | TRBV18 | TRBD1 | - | CASSQGADQPQHF | TGTGCCAGCTCGCAGGGGGCGGATCAGCCCCAGCATTTT
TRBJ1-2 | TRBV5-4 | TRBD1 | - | CASSDSGTGGLYGYTF | TGTGCCAGCAGCGACTCCGGGACAGGGGGCCTTTATGGCTACACCTTC
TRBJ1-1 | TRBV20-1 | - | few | CRAGLSVAFF | TGCAGAGCGGGACTCTCAGTAGCTTTCTTT
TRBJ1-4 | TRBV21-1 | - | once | CASSKVLGATNEKLFF | TGTGCCAGCAGCAAAGTTCTGGGTGCAACTAATGAAAAACTGTTTTTT
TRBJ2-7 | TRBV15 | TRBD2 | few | CATSRDTQRGSYEQYF | TGTGCCACCAGCAGAGATACCCAGCGGGGGAGTTACGAGCAGTACTTC
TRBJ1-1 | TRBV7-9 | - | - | CASSPRTTRAATEAFF | TGTGCCAGCAGCCCCCGCACGACCAGGGCCGCCACTGAAGCTTTCTTT
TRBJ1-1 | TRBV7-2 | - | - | CASSLAGTGAEAFF | TGTGCCAGCAGCTTAGCGGGCACCGGGGCTGAAGCTTTCTTT
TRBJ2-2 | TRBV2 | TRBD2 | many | CASSGRGRNTGELFF | TGTGCCAGCAGCGGTCGCGGGAGGAACACCGGGGAGCTGTTTTTT